This is a list of T cell receptor beta chains from one sample in a study of CD8 T cells in ankylosing spondylitis. TCRdb itself ran the 5' RACE reads through MiXCR, one entry per CDR3 protein. The table has roughly 250,000 distinct CDR3 sequences, approximately 9% seen once. Sequences were obtained from blood, either unsorted or a sorted T cell fraction (not recorded which). The receptors derive from a male donor with ankylosing spondylitis or in good health (not recorded which). Both conserved end residues are part of each CDR3. A D gene is named only where the DNA matches it firmly. Only part of the rows carry a size: once, few, many, or a class if the clone is expanded.

TRBV20-1,TRBD2,TRBJ2-1,many,CSGNPGLDHEQFF,TGCAGTGGCAATCCGGGACTAGACCATGAGCAGTTCTTC
TRBV12-3/TRBV12-4,NA,TRBJ2-3,many,CASSLARGHTDTQYF,TGTGCCAGCAGTTTAGCGCGAGGTCACACAGATACGCAGTATTTT
TRBV29-1,TRBD1,TRBJ2-3,many,CSVDSPGTGGVDTQYF,TGCAGCGTTGATAGTCCCGGGACAGGGGGAGTCGATACGCAGTATTTT
TRBV20-1,TRBD2,TRBJ2-3,NA,CSASTSESTDTQYF,TGCAGTGCCTCGACTAGCGAGAGCACAGATACGCAGTATTTT
TRBV4-3,TRBD2,TRBJ2-7,few,CASSQERASGSYEQYF,TGCGCCAGCAGCCAAGAGCGGGCTAGCGGGAGCTACGAGCAGTACTTC
TRBV6-5,NA,TRBJ2-3,few,CASSYQGVTDTQYF,TGTGCCAGCAGTTACCAGGGCGTCACAGATACGCAGTATTTT
TRBV7-3,TRBD2,TRBJ2-1,few,CASSLTGLAGAINEQFF,TGTGCCAGCAGCTTAACGGGACTAGCGGGAGCGATCAATGAGCAGTTCTTC
TRBV7-2,NA,TRBJ2-3,few,CASSPSNGAARTDTQYF,TGTGCCAGCAGCCCCTCGAACGGGGCGGCACGCACAGATACGCAGTATTTT
TRBV20-1,NA,TRBJ2-1,many,CSASGLFDSYNEQFF,TGCAGTGCCAGCGGGCTCTTTGACTCCTACAATGAGCAGTTCTTC
TRBV30,NA,TRBJ1-3,many,CAWSGQFGPGNTIYF,TGTGCCTGGAGTGGACAGTTTGGGCCTGGAAACACCATATATTTT
TRBV20-1,NA,TRBJ2-1,few,CSARETVSSYNEQFF,TGCAGTGCTAGAGAAACGGTTAGCTCCTACAATGAGCAGTTCTTC
TRBV7-2,NA,TRBJ2-1,few,CASSLVAGTFNEQFF,TGTGCCAGCAGCTTAGTAGCAGGAACGTTCAATGAGCAGTTCTTC
TRBV30,NA,TRBJ1-2,few,CAWSVVVLISDLNYGYTF,TGTGCCTGGAGTGTAGTAGTGCTGATCTCCGACTTGAACTATGGCTACACCTTC
TRBV20-1,NA,TRBJ2-1,many,CSAFHYTGYNEQFF,TGCAGTGCTTTTCACTACACAGGCTACAATGAGCAGTTCTTC
TRBV28,NA,TRBJ1-2,many,CASRRTRSYGYTF,TGTGCCAGCAGGCGCACCAGGAGCTATGGCTACACCTTC
TRBV12-3/TRBV12-4,NA,TRBJ1-1,many,CASSFPNTEAFF,TGTGCCAGCAGTTTTCCGAACACTGAAGCTTTCTTT
TRBV27,NA,TRBJ1-4,many,CASSGIAGKLFF,TGTGCCAGCAGTGGCATAGCGGGAAAACTGTTTTTT
TRBV27,NA,TRBJ2-1,NA,CASRQGGGEQFF,TGTGCCAGCCGACAGGGAGGGGGAGAGCAGTTCTTC
TRBV7-9,NA,TRBJ2-7,many,CASSLALDLYF,TGTGCCAGCAGCTTAGCCCTGGACTTATACTTC
TRBV7-3,NA,TRBJ1-3,many,CASSSKRSQGVGNTIYF,TGTGCCAGCAGCTCGAAGCGGTCGCAGGGAGTTGGAAACACCATATATTTT
TRBV29-1,NA,TRBJ2-7,many,CSVEDLGYEQYF,TGCAGCGTTGAAGATCTGGGGTACGAGCAGTACTTC
TRBV15,NA,TRBJ2-5,NA,CATSREQGTGLGAQYF,TGTGCCACCAGCAGAGAGCAAGGAACAGGGCTTGGAGCCCAGTACTTC